A selection of T cell receptor beta chains follows, all from one sample in a study of shared clonotypes between healthy human individuals. This table comes from immunoSEQ multiplex PCR, and its TCRdb copy is limited to in-frame clones, with some not included. The table includes around 1.9 million clones, 80% to 95% detected once. Source material: naive CD8+ T cells from PBMCs. The receptors come from a man aged 18 to 30 in good health. Some clones in this sample may be carry-over from other donors' samples. Each CDR3 is given with its conserved first and last residue. A D gene is named only where the DNA matches it firmly. For some rows the clone size is stated as once, few or many, or as a class when expanded; others skip it.

D gene: -; J gene: TRBJ2-5; V gene: TRBV7-2; clone size: -; CDR3 DNA: TGTGCCAGCAGCTTAGCACAGGGCATTCCACAAGAGACCCAGTACTTC; CDR3 protein: CASSLAQGIPQETQYF
D gene: TRBD2; J gene: TRBJ2-5; V gene: TRBV6-5; clone size: -; CDR3 DNA: TGTGCCAGCAGTTACGAACCCAGCGGGAAAATAGAGACCCAGTACTTC; CDR3 protein: CASSYEPSGKIETQYF
D gene: TRBD1; J gene: TRBJ2-7; V gene: TRBV5-1; clone size: once; CDR3 DNA: TGCGCCAGCAGCTTGTATCAGGGGGCCTACGAGCAGTACTTC; CDR3 protein: CASSLYQGAYEQYF
D gene: -; J gene: TRBJ2-6; V gene: TRBV4-3; clone size: -; CDR3 DNA: TGCGCCAGCAGTTATCAGGGGTCTGGGGCCAACGTCCTGACTTTC; CDR3 protein: CASSYQGSGANVLTF
D gene: -; J gene: TRBJ2-3; V gene: TRBV5-4; clone size: -; CDR3 DNA: TGTGCCAGCAGCTTGGACCAGGGACTCACAGATACGCAGTATTTT; CDR3 protein: CASSLDQGLTDTQYF
D gene: -; J gene: TRBJ1-5; V gene: TRBV4-1; clone size: -; CDR3 DNA: TGCGCCAGCAGTCTAATAGAGTTTAGCAATCAGCCCCAGCATTTT; CDR3 protein: CASSLIEFSNQPQHF
D gene: TRBD1; J gene: TRBJ2-7; V gene: TRBV15; clone size: -; CDR3 DNA: TGTGCCACCAGCAGAGAGTGGACAGGGGGGAGCTACGAGCAGTACTTC; CDR3 protein: CATSREWTGGSYEQYF
D gene: -; J gene: TRBJ2-2; V gene: TRBV4-3; clone size: -; CDR3 DNA: TGCGCCAGCAGCCAAGAGATGGGGGGAGGCGGGGAGCTGTTTTTT; CDR3 protein: CASSQEMGGGGELFF
D gene: -; J gene: TRBJ1-5; V gene: TRBV19; clone size: -; CDR3 DNA: TGTGCCAGTAGTATCGTAAGCTATCAGCCCCAGCATTTT; CDR3 protein: CASSIVSYQPQHF
D gene: TRBD1; J gene: TRBJ2-7; V gene: TRBV9; clone size: -; CDR3 DNA: TGTGCCAGCACCCCCGGACAGGGGCTCTACGAGCAGTACTTC; CDR3 protein: CASTPGQGLYEQYF
D gene: TRBD2; J gene: TRBJ2-7; V gene: TRBV7-6; clone size: -; CDR3 DNA: TGTGCCAGCAGCCCCGGACTAGTGATCTACGAGCAGTACTTC; CDR3 protein: CASSPGLVIYEQYF
D gene: -; J gene: TRBJ1-2; V gene: TRBV28; clone size: -; CDR3 DNA: TGTGCCAGCAGTCCCCCCGGGGAGGGGGGCTTCTCCTATGGCTACACCTTC; CDR3 protein: CASSPPGEGGFSYGYTF
D gene: TRBD1; J gene: TRBJ1-1; V gene: TRBV5-1; clone size: few; CDR3 DNA: TGCGCCAGCAGCTTGTCAGGGGGCACTGAAGCTTTCTTT; CDR3 protein: CASSLSGGTEAFF
D gene: -; J gene: TRBJ2-1; V gene: TRBV19; clone size: once; CDR3 DNA: TGTGCCAGTAGTATAGTCGTGAAACCAAGCCCCCACCATGAGCAGTTCTTC; CDR3 protein: CASSIVVKPSPHHEQFF
D gene: -; J gene: TRBJ2-1; V gene: TRBV11-2; clone size: -; CDR3 DNA: TGTGCCAGCAGCTTAGATATTAGCGCGCGCGGCTTCGTGGAGCAGTTCTTC; CDR3 protein: CASSLDISARGFVEQFF
D gene: -; J gene: TRBJ2-7; V gene: TRBV18; clone size: -; CDR3 DNA: TGTGCCAGCTCACCAGGCTCCTACGAGCAGTACTTC; CDR3 protein: CASSPGSYEQYF
D gene: -; J gene: TRBJ2-5; V gene: TRBV27; clone size: few; CDR3 DNA: TGTGCCAGCAGTTTGGGCGAGACCCAGTACTTC; CDR3 protein: CASSLGETQYF
D gene: -; J gene: TRBJ1-1; V gene: TRBV29-1; clone size: -; CDR3 DNA: TGCAGCGTTGTCGGCAAAGACGGGCGACCTTTCTTT; CDR3 protein: CSVVGKDGRPFF
D gene: -; J gene: TRBJ2-1; V gene: TRBV2; clone size: -; CDR3 DNA: TGTGCCAGCAGTGAAATGCGGAGCTCCTACAATGAGCAGTTCTTC; CDR3 protein: CASSEMRSSYNEQFF
D gene: -; J gene: TRBJ1-2; V gene: TRBV28; clone size: -; CDR3 DNA: TGTGCCAGCAGTTTAGGGGACACCCATAACTATGGCTACACCTTC; CDR3 protein: CASSLGDTHNYGYTF
D gene: TRBD1; J gene: TRBJ2-1; V gene: TRBV7-9; clone size: -; CDR3 DNA: TGTGCCAGCAGCTCGACCGGGACAGGGGTCAATGAGCAGTTCTTC; CDR3 protein: CASSSTGTGVNEQFF
D gene: -; J gene: TRBJ2-5; V gene: TRBV5-6; clone size: -; CDR3 DNA: TGTGCCAGCAGCCTGGTGAGAAAAGAGACCCAGTACTTC; CDR3 protein: CASSLVRKETQYF
D gene: -; J gene: TRBJ2-3; V gene: TRBV27; clone size: -; CDR3 DNA: TGTGCCAGCAGTTCACTGCGAGGGACAGATACGCAGTATTTT; CDR3 protein: CASSSLRGTDTQYF
D gene: -; J gene: TRBJ2-6; V gene: TRBV9; clone size: -; CDR3 DNA: TGTGCCAGCAGCGTAGATGAGACCTCTGGGGCCAACGTCCTGACTTTC; CDR3 protein: CASSVDETSGANVLTF
D gene: TRBD2; J gene: TRBJ2-7; V gene: TRBV30; clone size: once; CDR3 DNA: TGTGCCTGGAATGCGGGGGTGGACTACGAGCAGTACTTC; CDR3 protein: CAWNAGVDYEQYF
D gene: -; J gene: TRBJ2-6; V gene: TRBV7-8; clone size: -; CDR3 DNA: TGTGCCAGCAGCCCCGGAGGGACTGTTCCTCTTCACGTCCTGACTTTC; CDR3 protein: CASSPGGTVPLHVLTF
D gene: -; J gene: TRBJ2-2; V gene: TRBV29-1; clone size: -; CDR3 DNA: TGCAGCGTTGAAGTAGGTCTCGACGACAGCACCCCAAGCCAAAACACCGGGGAGCTGTTTTTT; CDR3 protein: CSVEVGLDDSTPSQNTGELFF
D gene: TRBD2; J gene: TRBJ2-7; V gene: TRBV27; clone size: -; CDR3 DNA: TGTGCCAGCAGTTTACGGGGACTAGCAGACTACGAGCAGTACTTC; CDR3 protein: CASSLRGLADYEQYF
D gene: -; J gene: TRBJ1-2; V gene: TRBV4-1; clone size: -; CDR3 DNA: TGCGCCAGCAGCCAAGTGGTTCGAGGGGGGGATGGCTACACCTTC; CDR3 protein: CASSQVVRGGDGYTF
D gene: -; J gene: TRBJ1-4; V gene: TRBV19; clone size: -; CDR3 DNA: TGTGCCGTCCTTGTCCCGGCAGTTGAAAAACTGTTTTTT; CDR3 protein: CAVLVPAVEKLFF
D gene: -; J gene: TRBJ2-1; V gene: TRBV11-2; clone size: -; CDR3 DNA: TGTGCCAGCAGCTTAGGGCTCTCTACCACCTACAATGAGCAGTTCTTC; CDR3 protein: CASSLGLSTTYNEQFF
D gene: TRBD2; J gene: TRBJ2-1; V gene: TRBV27; clone size: -; CDR3 DNA: TGTGCCAGCAGTCCATCAGCGGGGAATACCTACAATGAGCAGTTCTTC; CDR3 protein: CASSPSAGNTYNEQFF
D gene: -; J gene: TRBJ2-5; V gene: TRBV4-1; clone size: -; CDR3 DNA: TGCGCCAGCAGCCATGGCACGGGGAATCCCCTCGAGACCCAGTACTTC; CDR3 protein: CASSHGTGNPLETQYF
D gene: -; J gene: TRBJ1-6; V gene: TRBV7-2; clone size: -; CDR3 DNA: TGTGCCAGCAGCTTTTCGACTGGTATGGATTCACCCCTCCACTTT; CDR3 protein: CASSFSTGMDSPLHF
D gene: TRBD1; J gene: TRBJ1-2; V gene: TRBV7-8; clone size: -; CDR3 DNA: TGTGCCAGCAGCTCCGACAGGGGCAGCGGCGGCTACACCTTC; CDR3 protein: CASSSDRGSGGYTF
D gene: TRBD2; J gene: TRBJ2-7; V gene: TRBV7-3; clone size: -; CDR3 DNA: TGTGCCAGCAGCTTAGGGGGCGGGACTAGCTTTTACGAGCAGTACTTC; CDR3 protein: CASSLGGGTSFYEQYF
D gene: -; J gene: TRBJ2-2; V gene: TRBV7-6; clone size: -; CDR3 DNA: TGTGCCAGCAGCTTAGCCTACCTTCCGACGAACACCGGGGAGCTGTTTTTT; CDR3 protein: CASSLAYLPTNTGELFF
D gene: -; J gene: TRBJ1-3; V gene: TRBV29-1; clone size: -; CDR3 DNA: TGCAGCGTTGAAACCAGGACAGTAGTGAACACCATATATTTT; CDR3 protein: CSVETRTVVNTIYF
D gene: TRBD1; J gene: TRBJ2-2; V gene: TRBV19; clone size: -; CDR3 DNA: TGTGCCAGCACGACAGGGATCGGGGAGCTGTTTTTT; CDR3 protein: CASTTGIGELFF
D gene: -; J gene: TRBJ2-1; V gene: TRBV5-1; clone size: -; CDR3 DNA: TGCGCCAGCAGCTTTTTAGAGACGGGGGAGGTTGAGCAGTTCTTC; CDR3 protein: CASSFLETGEVEQFF
D gene: TRBD1; J gene: TRBJ1-2; V gene: TRBV9; clone size: -; CDR3 DNA: TGTGCCAGCAGCGTAACAGGGGCCCTAAACTATGGCTACACCTTC; CDR3 protein: CASSVTGALNYGYTF
D gene: -; J gene: TRBJ1-3; V gene: TRBV19; clone size: -; CDR3 DNA: TGTGCCAGTAGTATAGTTTTCTTGGCTGGAAACACCATATATTTT; CDR3 protein: CASSIVFLAGNTIYF
D gene: -; J gene: TRBJ2-5; V gene: TRBV7-2; clone size: -; CDR3 DNA: TGTGCCAGCAGCTTAAGACGCCTTGGATTCCGAGAGACCCAGTACTTC; CDR3 protein: CASSLRRLGFRETQYF
D gene: -; J gene: TRBJ1-5; V gene: TRBV7-9; clone size: -; CDR3 DNA: TGTGCCAGCAGCCCACTGACGGTGACGGGGCCCAATCAGCCCCAGCATTTT; CDR3 protein: CASSPLTVTGPNQPQHF
D gene: -; J gene: TRBJ2-7; V gene: TRBV9; clone size: once; CDR3 DNA: TGTGCCAGCAGCCCCGACCAGGGGAACCCCGAGCAGTACTTC; CDR3 protein: CASSPDQGNPEQYF
D gene: TRBD1; J gene: TRBJ2-6; V gene: TRBV9; clone size: once; CDR3 DNA: TGTGCCAGCAAACCGGGACAGGGGGCGCTTGGGGCCAACGTCCTGACTTTC; CDR3 protein: CASKPGQGALGANVLTF
D gene: -; J gene: TRBJ2-1; V gene: TRBV7-9; clone size: -; CDR3 DNA: TGTGCCAGCAGCTTAGCTGGGTACCTTGAGCAGTTCTTC; CDR3 protein: CASSLAGYLEQFF
D gene: -; J gene: TRBJ1-2; V gene: TRBV7-2; clone size: -; CDR3 DNA: TGTGCCAGCAGCCTGCTATCGAATTTGGACAGCTACACCTTC; CDR3 protein: CASSLLSNLDSYTF